Each of the 16 T cell receptor beta chains below was sequenced from the same sample in a study of shared clonotypes between healthy human individuals. Sequencing was performed with immunoSEQ multiplex PCR; in TCRdb, only in-frame clones are kept and a portion is missing. The sample holds more than 2 million clones, roughly 94% seen once. CD45RO-negative cells were positively selected for CCR7, leaving out terminally differentiated effector memory CD45RA+ cells. The sample consisted of naive CD8+ T cells sorted from blood. Receptors originate from a man aged 18 to 29 in good health.

J is TRBJ1-1 and V is TRBV4-1; D is unresolved. V was trimmed by 0 bases and J by 2 bases, leaving 13 bases between them. Germline CDR1 and CDR2: MGHRA and YSYEKL. The CDR3 has 16 residues. The CDR3 spells CASSQDVRTSNTEAFF. The CDR3 DNA follows: TGCGCCAGCAGCCAAGACGTCAGAACTTCAAACACTGAAGCTTTCTTT.

This sequence joins TRBV13 and TRBJ2-3; TRBD2 might be the D (5 bases). Germline values: CDR1 PRHDT, CDR2 FYEKMQ (reference sequence). The CDR3 covers 15 residues. Trimming left V 3 bases short and J 2 bases short, with 12 bases between. CDR3 amino acids: CASSFSEAFTDTQYF. Written as DNA, the CDR3 is TGTGCCAGCAGCTTTTCGGAGGCCTTCACAGATACGCAGTATTTT. Full variable domain (remainder filled in from reference TRBV13 and TRBJ2-3): AAGVIQSPRHLIKEKRETATLKCYPIPRHDTVYWYQQGPGQDPQFLISFYEKMQSDKGSIPDRFSAQQFSDYHSELNMSSLELGDSALYFCASSFSEAFTDTQYFGPGTRLTVL.

This clone has more than one count but fewer than ten. The CDR3 reads CAWSSGPGDQYF. In DNA, the CDR3 is TGTGCCTGGAGCTCCGGCCCCGGGGACCAGTACTTC. V usage is TRBV30 and J usage is TRBJ2-5, with D possibly being TRBD2 (5 bases). This CDR3 region has 12 residues. V dropped 3 bases and J dropped 10 bases, with 15 bases sitting between them. Germline V gives CDR1 GTSNPN, CDR2 SVGIG (reference sequence). Filled out from reference TRBV30 and TRBJ2-5, the complete variable domain reads SQTIHQWPATLVQPVGSPLSLECTVEGTSNPNLYWYRQAAGRGLQLLFYSVGIGQISSEVPQNLSASRPQDRQFILSSKKLLLSDSGFYLCAWSSGPGDQYFGPGTRLLVL.

The chain couples TRBV30 to TRBJ2-3; the match to TRBD2 covers 12 bases. The CDR3 is 16 residues long. The trim removed 0 bases at V and 0 bases at J, leaving 1 base unmatched. Germline assignment: CDR1 GTSNPN and CDR2 SVGIG (reference sequence). This chain's CDR3 is CAWSVGTSGSTDTQYF. For the CDR3, the DNA is TGTGCCTGGAGTGTGGGGACTAGCGGGAGCACAGATACGCAGTATTTT.

This chain connects TRBV7-8 to TRBJ2-7; perhaps D is TRBD1 or TRBD2 (5 bases each). Trimming took off 6 bases at V and 3 bases at J, with 27 bases between the two ends. Per germline, CDR1 SGHVS and CDR2 FQNEAQ. This CDR3 has 18 residues. The CDR3 nucleotides are TGTGCCAGCAGTATAGAGGGGTCGCAGGTCCTAGACAGCTACGAGCAGTACTTC. Its protein is CASSIEGSQVLDSYEQYF.

This clone was seen more than once but under ten times. Other DNA variants within this sample encode the same CDR3. The V call is TRBV9, the J call TRBJ1-6; D is undetermined. V lost 0 bases to trimming and J lost 7 bases, with 5 bases between them. From germline, CDR1 is SGDLS and CDR2 YYNGEE. The CDR3 is 13 residues long. The DNA of the CDR3 is TGTGCCAGCAGCGTAGAGGGCAATTCACCCCTCCACTTT. Protein: CASSVEGNSPLHF.

V usage is TRBV30 and J usage is TRBJ2-1; 7 bases fit TRBD1. V was pared by 4 bases and J by 4 bases, with 10 bases of the junction left unmatched. The CDR3 contains 15 residues. Germline V CDR1 and CDR2: GTSNPN, SVGIG (reference sequence). The CDR3 loop reads CAWNAGGARYNEQFF. In DNA, the CDR3 is TGTGCCTGGAATGCAGGGGGAGCGCGGTACAATGAGCAGTTCTTC.

This clone was recorded only once. The rearrangement uses TRBV29-1 and TRBJ2-7; 10 bases agree with TRBD2. J lost 3 bases, V lost 6 bases, and 8 bases had no gene match. The CDR3 extends over 14 amino acids. Germline lookup yields CDR1 SQVTM and CDR2 ANQGSEA. CDR3 DNA sequence: TGCAGCGTGTACACTAGCGGGAACATCTACGAGCAGTACTTC. Its translation: CSVYTSGNIYEQYF.

For this clone: The sample contains more than one DNA sequence encoding this CDR3. The J gene is TRBJ2-7, the V gene TRBV13, with no clear D. CDR1 is PRHDT, CDR2 FYEKMQ, per germline (reference sequence). The CDR3 has 14 residues. V was clipped by 0 bases and J by 2 bases, with 8 bases between them. In DNA, the CDR3 is TGTGCCAGCAGCTTAGGCTCCCAGGCCTACGAGCAGTACTTC. Protein product: CASSLGSQAYEQYF.

The genes are TRBV9 and TRBJ2-1; 9 bases are shared with TRBD2. The junction had 7 bases not matched to a gene; V was cut back by 6 bases and J by 6 bases. CDR3 length: 14 amino acids. CDR1 and CDR2 from the germline V gene are SGDLS and YYNGEE. The DNA for the CDR3 is TGTGCCAGCAACCTAGCGGGACTCGGCAATGAGCAGTTCTTC. Encoded protein: CASNLAGLGNEQFF.

The chain links TRBV30 to TRBJ1-6; 7 bases map to TRBD1. Trimming took 0 bases from V and 2 from J; bases not matched to a gene: 19. Germline loops: CDR1 GTSNPN, CDR2 SVGIG (reference sequence). CDR3 length: 21 amino acids. The CDR3 nucleotides read TGTGCCTGGAGTGTAACAACCAGGGGGACTAACCCGGTGCCCTATAATTCACCCCTCCACTTT. Its translation: CAWSVTTRGTNPVPYNSPLHF.

The V and J genes are TRBV10-3 and TRBJ1-2; D perhaps matches TRBD1 (6 bases). This CDR3 is built from 12 residues. The germline CDR1 and CDR2 sequences are ENHRY and SYGVKD. Trimming pared 10 bases from V and 8 bases from J, leaving 17 bases between. DNA of the CDR3: TGTGCCACCGCGACAGGTCTTGAGGGCTACACCTTC. Translated, it gives CATATGLEGYTF.

V and J are TRBV15 and TRBJ1-3; TRBD1 agrees at 7 bases. The junction had 9 bases not matched to a gene; V was cut back by 4 bases and J by 6 bases. The CDR3 is 15 amino acids. Germline values: CDR1 LNHNV, CDR2 YYDKDF (reference sequence). The CDR3 DNA reads TGTGCCACCAGCATTACCGGGACAGTGACAAACACCATATATTTT. Translating gives CATSITGTVTNTIYF.

V is TRBV30 and J is TRBJ2-1, with TRBD1 as a possible D gene (6 bases). With 0 bases removed from V and 9 bases from J, the gap between germline ends came to 15 bases. CDR3 size: 14 residues. Germline V gene data show CDR1 as GTSNPN and CDR2 as SVGIG (reference sequence). For the CDR3, the DNA is TGTGCCTGGAGTGTACTCCCCAGGGACACTGAGCAGTTCTTC. Translation: CAWSVLPRDTEQFF.

The V and J genes are TRBV5-1 and TRBJ2-7, with a possible D match to TRBD2 (8 bases). Germline CDR1 and CDR2: SGHRS and YFSETQ. V lost 0 bases and J 2 bases, leaving 24 bases between the germline ends. This CDR3 contains 19 residues. The CDR3 sequence: CASSLAGRNRGLGTYEQYF. The CDR3 coding sequence is TGCGCCAGCAGCTTGGCCGGCAGGAACAGGGGACTAGGAACCTACGAGCAGTACTTC.

V gene TRBV9 combines with J gene TRBJ2-5; TRBD1 aligns across 7 bases. CDR1 and CDR2 from the germline V gene are SGDLS and YYNGEE. The CDR3 runs 11 residues. The junction had 6 bases not matched to a gene; V was cut back by 3 bases and J by 13 bases. CDR3 in amino acids: CASSAGTAMYF. DNA for the CDR3: TGTGCCAGCAGCGCTGGGACAGCTATGTACTTC.